The next 14 T cell receptor beta chains were all read from a single sample in a study of T cell responses to AZD1222 COVID-19 vaccine. Clones were sequenced by immunoSEQ multiplex PCR, and TCRdb holds only the in-frame ones, with some missing. The sample holds 65,000 to 90,000 clones; about 91% are singletons and the top ten take 9.3%. The specimen comprised peripheral blood, sampled 28 days after the second AZD1222 dose. The receptors stem from an adult who received the AZD1222 COVID-19 vaccine.

The V call is TRBV19, the J call TRBJ2-2; 8 positions agree with TRBD1. V was pared by 6 bases and J by 4 bases, with 7 bases of the junction left unmatched. Germline values: CDR1 LNHDA, CDR2 SQIVND (reference sequence). CDR3 length: 15 residues. The CDR3 nucleotides read TGTGCCAGTAGCGGGCACAGGGGGAGCACCGGGGAGCTGTTTTTT. Translated, it gives CASSGHRGSTGELFF.

The V and J genes are TRBV7-2 and TRBJ2-2; D not certain. V gave up 2 bases and J gave up 4 bases, with 11 bases separating them. The CDR3 totals 15 residues. Germline lookup yields CDR1 SGHTA and CDR2 FQGNSA. The CDR3 DNA sequence: TGTGCCAGCAGCTTAAAACCGCCGGGCACCGGGGAGCTGTTTTTT. Its translation: CASSLKPPGTGELFF. The full variable domain, completed using reference TRBV7-2 and TRBJ2-2, is GAGVSQSPSNKVTEKGKDVELRCDPISGHTALYWYRQSLGQGLEFLIYFQGNSAPDKSGLPSDRFSAERTGGSVSTLTIQRTQQEDSAVYLCASSLKPPGTGELFFGEGSRLTVL.

The chain recombines TRBV10-3 with TRBJ1-3, with a weak D call TRBD1 (5 bases). V was pared by 10 bases and J by 0 bases, with 10 bases between. The CDR3 covers 13 residues. Germline V gene sequence: CDR1 ENHRY, CDR2 SYGVKD. The CDR3 loop is CATGLSSGNTIYF. CDR3 nucleotide sequence: TGTGCCACGGGACTTTCCTCTGGAAACACCATATATTTT.

This sequence joins TRBV19 and TRBJ2-1, with 9 bases identical to TRBD2. Germline V gene sequence: CDR1 LNHDA, CDR2 SQIVND (reference sequence). The length of the CDR3 is 13 residues. V shed 5 bases and J 8 bases; nucleotides not matched to a gene: 4. As DNA, the CDR3 is TGTGCCAGTAGTGGGACTAGCTGGCATGAGCAGTTCTTC. Translation gives CASSGTSWHEQFF.

Only a few counts were recorded for this clone. This chain connects TRBV4-3 to TRBJ2-2; D not resolved. V lost 0 bases and J 4 bases, leaving 18 bases between the germline ends. Germline V gene lookup returns CDR1 LGHNA and CDR2 YSLEER. The CDR3 contains 18 residues. The DNA for the CDR3 is TGCGCCAGCAGCCAAGATAGGAGTTACGGGCAGATCACCGGGGAGCTGTTTTTT. It codes for CASSQDRSYGQITGELFF.

The genes are TRBV4-2 and TRBJ2-7; TRBD2 matches at 8 bases. Trimming cost V 3 bases and J 4 bases; bases outside gene matches: 11. The CDR3 runs to 16 residues. Looked up from germline, CDR1 is LGHNA and CDR2 is YNFKEQ. The CDR3: CASSHRGTRQGYEQYF. The CDR3 bases are TGTGCCAGCAGCCACAGAGGGACTAGGCAGGGGTACGAGCAGTACTTC.

The rearrangement uses TRBV5-1 and TRBJ2-3, with 7 positions matching TRBD1. Trimming cost V 4 bases and J 7 bases; bases outside gene matches: 12. Germline loops: CDR1 SGHRS, CDR2 YFSETQ. CDR3 size: 15 residues. The CDR3 protein is CASSLGDSTWNTQYF. DNA for the CDR3: TGCGCCAGCAGCCTTGGGGACAGCACGTGGAATACGCAGTATTTT.

In nucleotides, the CDR3 is TGTGCCAGCAGCTCCCTCCCGTCTCAGGGGGGCACTGAAGCTTTCTTT. Encoded protein: CASSSLPSQGGTEAFF. The chain recombines TRBV7-8 with TRBJ1-1; 7 bases are a match to TRBD1. This CDR3 spans 16 amino acids. Germline V lookup: CDR1 SGHVS, CDR2 FQNEAQ. V was pared by 4 bases and J by 4 bases, with 12 bases of the junction left unmatched.

The chain couples TRBV24-1 to TRBJ2-3, with 8 bases matching TRBD2. From germline, CDR1 is KGHDR and CDR2 SFDVKD. The CDR3 covers 15 residues. V lost 4 bases and J lost 2; bases outside the gene matches: 4. The CDR3 nucleotides are TGTGCCACCAGTGAAGCGGGGGCCCTCACAGATACGCAGTATTTT. Residues: CATSEAGALTDTQYF.

The V call is TRBV6-6, the J call TRBJ1-1, with D unresolved. Germline lookup yields CDR1 MNHNY and CDR2 SVGAGI (reference sequence). V shed 6 bases and J shed 1 base, with 9 bases lying between them. This CDR3 region has 13 residues. The CDR3 coding sequence is TGTGCCAGCAGAACCAAAGGGAACACTGAAGCTTTCTTT. Translation gives CASRTKGNTEAFF.

The rearrangement joins TRBV25-1 to TRBJ2-2; no definite D call. Germline CDR1 MGHDK, CDR2 SYGVNS. CDR3 size: 14 residues. V was cut by 3 bases and J by 4 bases, with 9 bases left in between. The CDR3 is CASSDRSITGELFF. The CDR3 region has the DNA TGTGCCAGCAGTGACCGGAGTATCACCGGGGAGCTGTTTTTT.

The rearrangement uses TRBV19 and TRBJ2-3; 8 bases are a match to TRBD1. The CDR3 consists of 16 residues. V trimming: 4 bases; J trimming: 7 bases; junction bases outside the gene matches: 13. CDR1 LNHDA and CDR2 SQIVND come from the germline V gene (reference sequence). The CDR3 here is CASSTRTGSMLNTQYF. Here the CDR3 DNA reads TGTGCCAGTAGTACCCGGACAGGGTCAATGTTAAATACGCAGTATTTT.

This clone was seen a single time. This rearrangement joins TRBV2 to TRBJ2-3, with TRBD1 identical over 9 bases. Trimming at V came to 9 bases and at J to 6 bases, leaving 7 bases not matched to a gene. CDR1 SNHLY and CDR2 FYNNEI come from the germline V gene. CDR3 length: 13 residues. The CDR3 loop reads CASGTGTWDTQYF. The CDR3 DNA sequence: TGTGCCAGTGGGACAGGGACATGGGATACGCAGTATTTT.

The chain couples TRBV6-2 or TRBV6-3 to TRBJ1-2; no definite D call. Trimming took off 4 bases at V and 3 bases at J, with 12 bases between the two ends. From germline, CDR1 is MNHEY and CDR2 SVGEGT. The CDR3 sequence is 14 residues long. The CDR3 region has the DNA TGTGCCAGCAGTTTATGGACGGAGGACTATGGCTACACCTTC. The encoded protein is CASSLWTEDYGYTF.